A selection of T cell receptor beta chains follows, all from one sample in a study of T cell clonotyping in hematopoietic cell transplantation. The repertoire was sequenced with immunoSEQ multiplex PCR; TCRdb's copy has only in-frame clones and lacks some. This table has roughly 13,000 clones, about nine tenths appearing once. The sequenced sample was PBMCs, obtained 100 days after allogeneic stem cell transplant. These receptors were obtained from a female patient aged 45-65 years who had an allogeneic stem cell transplant from an unrelated donor, so the T cells may come from the graft donor. Some clones in this sample may be carry-over from other donors' samples. CDR3s include the opening cysteine and the closing phenylalanine or tryptophan. D genes are given only for firm matches. Size is stated for part of the rows, as once, few or many counts, or as a class when the clone is expanded.

-,TRBJ2-1,-,TRBV7-6,CASSFQYYNEQFF,TGTGCCAGCAGCTTTCAATACTACAATGAGCAGTTCTTC
-,TRBJ2-7,-,TRBV4-1,CASSPAGDRKIRYEQYF,TGCGCCAGCAGCCCCGCGGGGGACAGAAAAATACGCTACGAGCAGTACTTC
-,TRBJ2-2,once,TRBV19,CASIGRGLSTGELFF,TGTGCCAGTATTGGCAGGGGATTGTCCACCGGGGAGCTGTTTTTT
-,TRBJ1-1,-,TRBV27,CASSSQGHGRNTEAFF,TGTGCCAGCAGTTCCCAGGGGCACGGAAGGAACACTGAAGCTTTCTTT
TRBD1,TRBJ1-5,-,TRBV28,CAISDRLIQHF,TGTGCCATTTCGGACAGGTTGATCCAGCATTTT
TRBD2,TRBJ2-2,-,TRBV28,CASSPSGGLFGELFF,TGTGCCAGCAGTCCATCGGGGGGGCTTTTTGGGGAGCTGTTTTTT
-,TRBJ1-6,-,TRBV11-2,CASDLDRNSPLHF,TGTGCCAGCGACTTAGACAGGAATTCACCCCTCCACTTT
TRBD1,TRBJ1-3,-,TRBV11-2,CASSQGQGITGNTIYF,TGTGCCTCCTCCCAAGGACAGGGTATAACTGGAAACACCATATATTTT
TRBD1,TRBJ1-1,-,TRBV11-1,CASSVDRAGEAFF,TGTGCCAGCAGCGTCGACAGGGCCGGAGAAGCTTTCTTT
-,TRBJ2-7,-,TRBV5-4,CASSLGANTYYEQYF,TGTGCCAGCAGCTTGGGAGCAAATACCTACTACGAGCAGTACTTC
-,TRBJ1-4,-,TRBV28,CASSSAGTPNEKLFF,TGTGCCAGCAGTTCCGCAGGGACCCCTAATGAAAAACTGTTTTTT
-,TRBJ1-4,-,TRBV11-2,CASSLDGGWGARVEKLFF,TGTGCCAGCAGCTTAGATGGAGGGTGGGGGGCGCGTGTGGAAAAACTGTTTTTT
-,TRBJ2-3,-,TRBV11-2,CASSWATFTDTQYF,TGTGCCAGCAGTTGGGCGACATTCACAGATACGCAGTATTTT
-,TRBJ2-3,-,TRBV19,CASSTGLSVWDF,TGTGCCAGTAGTACGGGACTTAGTGTATGGGATTTT
-,TRBJ1-2,-,TRBV9,CASSVARGQNTF,TGTGCCAGCAGCGTAGCCCGGGGCCAGAACACCTTC
TRBD2,TRBJ2-3,-,TRBV29-1,CSVEAGTSGAPGLADTQYF,TGCAGCGTTGAAGCAGGGACTAGCGGGGCCCCAGGCCTTGCAGATACGCAGTATTTT
TRBD1,TRBJ1-1,-,TRBV9,CASSVGGAGGLAEAFF,TGTGCCAGCAGCGTAGGAGGAGCAGGGGGCTTGGCTGAAGCTTTCTTT
-,TRBJ2-7,-,TRBV4-2,CASSHLAGGSYEQYF,TGTGCCAGCAGCCACCTAGCTGGGGGCTCCTACGAGCAGTACTTC
TRBD2,TRBJ2-5,-,TRBV5-1,CASSSGAGVVETQYF,TGCGCCAGCAGCTCGGGTGCGGGAGTTGTGGAGACCCAGTACTTC
-,TRBJ2-2,-,TRBV19,CASSLLREIPGELFF,TGTGCCAGTAGTCTCTTAAGGGAAATTCCCGGGGAGCTGTTTTTT
TRBD1,TRBJ2-7,-,TRBV10-3,CAIKPGQANYEQYF,TGTGCCATCAAACCGGGACAGGCTAACTACGAGCAGTACTTC
-,TRBJ1-2,-,TRBV6-1,CASSESRVLGDGYTF,TGTGCCAGCAGTGAATCAAGGGTGCTAGGGGATGGCTACACCTTC
-,TRBJ2-3,-,TRBV10-3,CAISEFQDTQYF,TGTGCCATCAGTGAGTTTCAAGATACGCAGTATTTT
TRBD1,TRBJ1-2,-,TRBV29-1,CSVEHTTGGAIYGYTF,TGCAGCGTTGAACACACGACAGGGGGCGCGATCTATGGCTACACCTTC
-,TRBJ2-5,once,TRBV5-1,CASSLADLFKETQYF,TGCGCCAGCAGCTTGGCCGACTTATTCAAAGAGACCCAGTACTTC
TRBD1,TRBJ1-2,-,TRBV6-1,CASSEDRGYGYTF,TGTGCCAGCAGTGAGGACAGGGGATATGGCTACACCTTC
-,TRBJ2-5,-,TRBV6-5,CASSYFGGQETQYF,TGTGCCAGCAGTTACTTTGGGGGCCAAGAGACCCAGTACTTC
-,TRBJ1-5,-,TRBV19,CASNADTYQPQHF,TGTGCCAGTAATGCCGACACGTATCAGCCCCAGCATTTT
-,TRBJ1-2,-,TRBV29-1,CSVVSLYGYTF,TGCAGCGTTGTTTCCTTATATGGCTACACCTTC
-,TRBJ1-5,-,TRBV13,CASSFGPNQPQHF,TGTGCCAGCAGCTTTGGACCCAATCAGCCCCAGCATTTT
-,TRBJ1-1,-,TRBV2,CASSDGGVEAFF,TGTGCCAGCAGTGACGGGGGAGTGGAAGCTTTCTTT
-,TRBJ1-1,-,TRBV7-2,CASSFHRNTEAFF,TGTGCCAGCAGCTTCCACAGGAACACTGAAGCTTTCTTT
TRBD2,TRBJ2-5,-,TRBV11-2,CASSLSTSGSQETQYF,TGTGCCAGCAGCCTATCGACTAGCGGGAGCCAAGAGACCCAGTACTTC
-,TRBJ2-2,-,TRBV12-5,CASGYRSRGSPGELFF,TGTGCTAGTGGTTACCGTTCCAGGGGTAGCCCCGGGGAGCTGTTTTTT
-,TRBJ1-2,-,TRBV4-3,CASSQDQIRTNYGYTF,TGCGCCAGCAGCCAAGATCAGATAAGGACCAACTATGGCTACACCTTC
TRBD1,TRBJ1-4,-,TRBV2,CASSRTGSHEKLFF,TGTGCCAGCAGCCGGACAGGTTCCCATGAAAAACTGTTTTTT
TRBD1,TRBJ2-1,-,TRBV30,CAWRGTGIKEQFF,TGTGCCTGGAGGGGGACAGGGATTAAGGAGCAGTTCTTC
TRBD1,TRBJ2-2,-,TRBV2,CASSRQGAYTGELFF,TGTGCCAGCAGTCGACAGGGGGCATACACCGGGGAGCTGTTTTTT
-,TRBJ2-1,-,TRBV7-8,CASSFGRDLANEQFF,TGTGCCAGCAGCTTCGGTAGGGATCTTGCCAATGAGCAGTTCTTC
-,TRBJ2-5,-,TRBV7-6,CASSLRDTSRGETQYF,TGTGCCAGCAGCTTAAGAGACACCTCGAGAGGGGAGACCCAGTACTTC
-,TRBJ1-1,-,TRBV16,CASSQQGHTEAFF,TGTGCCAGCAGCCAACAGGGGCACACTGAAGCTTTCTTT
-,TRBJ1-3,-,TRBV7-9,CASSLGQISGNTIYF,TGTGCCAGCAGCCTTGGACAGATCTCTGGAAACACCATATATTTT
-,TRBJ1-6,-,TRBV5-4,CASIRVTKNNSPLHF,TGTGCCAGCATCCGCGTAACGAAGAATAATTCACCCCTCCACTTT
-,TRBJ2-2,-,TRBV4-3,CASSQDRSNTGELFF,TGCGCCAGCAGCCAAGATCGGTCGAACACCGGGGAGCTGTTTTTT
-,TRBJ1-2,few,TRBV28,CASSARSYGYTF,TGTGCCAGCAGTGCTCGTTCCTATGGCTACACCTTC
TRBD2,TRBJ2-3,-,TRBV9,CASSVNRGGPDTQYF,TGTGCCAGCAGCGTAAACCGGGGGGGGCCAGATACGCAGTATTTT
TRBD1,TRBJ1-1,-,TRBV9,CASSEGTGSNTEAFF,TGTGCCAGCAGCGAGGGGACAGGGTCAAACACCGAAGCTTTCTTT
-,TRBJ1-2,-,TRBV6-5,CASSYSDDSYGYTF,TGTGCCAGCAGTTATTCGGACGATAGCTATGGCTACACCTTC
-,TRBJ1-5,-,TRBV6-1,CASSEGGYSNQPQHF,TGTGCCAGCAGTGAAGGGGGGTATAGCAATCAGCCCCAGCATTTT
TRBD1,TRBJ1-1,-,TRBV2,CATAQGARGTEAFF,TGTGCCACAGCACAGGGGGCGAGGGGCACTGAAGCTTTCTTT
-,TRBJ2-3,-,TRBV5-6,CASSFGTDTQYF,TGTGCCAGCAGCTTCGGCACAGATACGCAGTATTTT
-,TRBJ1-1,-,TRBV19,CASSPSLNTEAFF,TGTGCCAGTAGTCCGTCACTGAACACTGAAGCTTTCTTT
-,TRBJ2-4,-,TRBV6-1,CASSVSHENRNIQYF,TGTGCCAGCAGTGTCTCCCACGAAAATAGAAACATTCAGTACTTC
-,TRBJ1-1,-,TRBV7-2,CASSSMLNTEAFF,TGTGCCAGCAGTTCGATGTTGAACACTGAAGCTTTCTTT
-,TRBJ1-2,-,TRBV6-5,CASSYGAGFYGYTF,TGTGCCAGCAGTTACGGAGCAGGGTTTTATGGCTACACCTTC
-,TRBJ2-7,-,TRBV7-2,CASSFISVAPREQYF,TGTGCCAGCAGCTTTATCTCGGTCGCTCCGCGCGAGCAGTACTTC
-,TRBJ1-2,-,TRBV18,CASSPWTEDGYTF,TGTGCCAGCTCACCCTGGACAGAAGATGGCTACACCTTC
TRBD2,TRBJ2-5,-,TRBV5-1,CASSLGGGGNQETQYF,TGCGCCAGCAGCTTGGGTGGCGGGGGGAACCAAGAGACCCAGTACTTC
-,TRBJ2-2,-,TRBV6-5,CASSNTGTGELFF,TGTGCCAGCAGTAACACGGGGACCGGGGAGCTGTTTTTT
TRBD1,TRBJ2-1,-,TRBV2,CARQMTGGSNEQFF,TGTGCCAGACAAATGACAGGGGGCTCGAATGAGCAGTTCTTC